This T cell receptor (beta chain) was sequenced for a study of T cells in Graves' hyperthyroidism and ophthalmopathy (dated by TCRdb to between 2017 and 2020). Regarding the research as a whole: Peripheral blood was collected at initial diagnosis, before any treatment. To identify TCR V-J signatures that set the groups apart, the researchers used a discovery cohort of 100 patients, made up of 40 to 45 with Graves' ophthalmopathy and about 60 with stable Graves' hyperthyroidism. Whether ophthalmopathy could be predicted prospectively was tested in an independent validation cohort made up of 18 to 20 hyperthyroidism patients plus 17 patients who later progressed to ophthalmopathy. For training and testing, the 100 or so patients in the discovery cohort were randomly divided in a 7:3 ratio. Thyroid tissue and blood T-cell repertoires from more than 5 Graves' hyperthyroidism patients were also compared in the study. Once sampling was done, hyperthyroidism patients were given methimazole at a starting dose of 30 mg daily, whereas ophthalmopathy patients were given high-dose intravenous methylprednisolone. The paper describes TCR Vbeta CDR3 sequencing of 120 to 150 peripheral blood samples, made up of 43 ophthalmopathy patients, some 76 hyperthyroidism patients and 17 progressor patients.

Comments on this clonotype: There is no known antigen for this receptor. Base qualities are not at hand, and no much larger clone is one base apart.

The CDR3 goes from the cysteine to the phenylalanine over 15 residues. The retained sequence is limited to the CDR3, 45 bases, with the frame set at the first base. V is clipped by 7 bases and J by 4 bases, and the sequence between their germline boundaries is 17 bases long. In the germline V gene, CDR1 corresponds to WSHSY and CDR2 to SAAADI. Ophthalmopathy patients had moderately to severely active disease, with a Clinical Activity Score of 3 or more, a NOSPECS grade of 4 or more, and a disease duration of less than 3 months. Any patient with an uncontrolled infection, another autoimmune disease, pregnancy or lactation was excluded. Diagnoses were established on the basis of clinical symptoms, serum thyroxine and TRAb, thyroid ultrasound, and orbital computed tomography. Ficoll-Paque density gradient centrifugation was used to isolate PBMCs from around 9.1 ml of fresh peripheral blood. Trizol reagent was used to extract total RNA, and RNA quality was then checked on an Agilent 2100 Bioanalyzer.

Broader findings and caveats from the paper: Ophthalmopathy was separated from stable hyperthyroidism by a 13 V-J signature model, with around 88% sensitivity and roughly 81% specificity obtained in cross-validation and 80%/75% obtained in testing. Most expanded thyroid clonotypes (frequency above 0.001) were also found in blood, which suggests that blood repertoires may mirror thyroid immune responses. No statistical method was used to fix the sample size in advance, and group allocation was not hidden from the investigators. In validation, the model predicted progression to ophthalmopathy with roughly 70% sensitivity and about 72% specificity, a median of approximately 6.7 months before onset.

The TCR beta CDR3 regions were amplified from RNA transcripts. For the first round of RT-PCR on the TCR CDR3, the HTBI primer set was used together with the Qiagen OneStep RT-PCR kit. Libraries were constructed in a second round of multiplex PCR, after which size selection and purification were carried out. Libraries were sequenced paired-end with 100 bp reads on an Illumina HiSeq2000. Processing in the source paper ran as follows. SOAPnuke was used to process the raw data, throwing out any read that contained adapters or uncalled bases, had a mean Phred below 15, or lacked an exact constant-primer or identifier match. COPE v1.2.5 was used to merge high-quality paired reads, and clonotypes were defined as unique nucleotide sequences. MiTCR v1.1 was used to align the clonotypes against IMGT TRBV, TRBD and TRBJ reference segments. The analysis included only V-J combinations with a frequency above 0.0001, which together covered approximately 99% of the repertoires. A TCS score was defined as the ratio of F50 (clonal expansion) to E x V (chaos), with BLOSUM62-based TCRdist applied between CDR3 peptides within each V-J. Welch's t-statistics and random forest reduced some 510 V-J features to around 14, which were used in a naive Bayes classifier (R e1071). The public reads were quality trimmed at Q25 with fastp and then assembled into clones with MiXCR by TCRdb, keeping productive beta chains. CDR3 protein sequences are deduplicated, and each keeps its most common genes and DNA. The V and J calls were not made by the authors but by TCRdb's processing. The sample table shows a few hundred thousand distinct CDR3 sequences, and approximately 17% are seen once. The ten largest account for 35% to 45% of the sample.

This clonotype originated in a man aged 18 to 30 with Graves' ophthalmopathy. The sequenced sample consisted of blood. The chain couples TRBV10-2 to TRBJ2-1; tentative D gene TRBD1, with 5 bases matching. The CDR3 amino acid sequence is: CASKRTTELYNEQFF. DNA sequence: TGCGCCAGCAAACGGACGACAGAGCTTTACAATGAGCAGTTCTTC.